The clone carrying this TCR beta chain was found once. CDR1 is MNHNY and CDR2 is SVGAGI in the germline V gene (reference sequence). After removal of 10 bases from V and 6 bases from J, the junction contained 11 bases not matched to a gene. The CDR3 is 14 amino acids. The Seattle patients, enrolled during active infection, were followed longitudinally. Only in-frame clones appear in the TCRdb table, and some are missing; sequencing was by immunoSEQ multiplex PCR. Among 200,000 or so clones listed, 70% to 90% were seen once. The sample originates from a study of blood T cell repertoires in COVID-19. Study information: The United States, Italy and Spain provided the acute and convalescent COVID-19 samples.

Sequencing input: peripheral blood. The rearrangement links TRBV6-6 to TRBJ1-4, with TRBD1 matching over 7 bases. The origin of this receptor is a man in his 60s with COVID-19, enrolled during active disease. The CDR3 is CATQPGTAHEKLFF. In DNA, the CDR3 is TGTGCCACCCAACCGGGGACAGCCCATGAAAAACTGTTTTTT.